This T cell receptor (beta chain) emerged from a study of blood T cells in healthy people across ages. The CDR3 length is 15 residues. Germline V gives CDR1 SGHKS, CDR2 YYEKEE (reference sequence). V trimming: 6 bases; J trimming: 7 bases; junction bases outside the gene matches: 9. Drawn from each donor were 9 to 10 milliliters of peripheral blood. Combining a sample-barcoded 5' primer with a J-beta primer mix, a second PCR ran for about 7 to 11 cycles. In TCRdb, the 5' RACE reads were re-called with MiXCR into one record per CDR3 protein. Among almost 300,000 distinct CDR3 sequences listed, roughly 27% were seen once.

The V and J genes are TRBV5-5 and TRBJ2-1; 11 bases are shared with TRBD2. The sequence came from a woman aged 70-85 years in good health. Sequenced sample: blood. The CDR3 sequence is CASTNSGRGGNEQFF. Here the CDR3 DNA reads TGTGCCAGCACCAATAGCGGGAGGGGTGGGAATGAGCAGTTCTTC.